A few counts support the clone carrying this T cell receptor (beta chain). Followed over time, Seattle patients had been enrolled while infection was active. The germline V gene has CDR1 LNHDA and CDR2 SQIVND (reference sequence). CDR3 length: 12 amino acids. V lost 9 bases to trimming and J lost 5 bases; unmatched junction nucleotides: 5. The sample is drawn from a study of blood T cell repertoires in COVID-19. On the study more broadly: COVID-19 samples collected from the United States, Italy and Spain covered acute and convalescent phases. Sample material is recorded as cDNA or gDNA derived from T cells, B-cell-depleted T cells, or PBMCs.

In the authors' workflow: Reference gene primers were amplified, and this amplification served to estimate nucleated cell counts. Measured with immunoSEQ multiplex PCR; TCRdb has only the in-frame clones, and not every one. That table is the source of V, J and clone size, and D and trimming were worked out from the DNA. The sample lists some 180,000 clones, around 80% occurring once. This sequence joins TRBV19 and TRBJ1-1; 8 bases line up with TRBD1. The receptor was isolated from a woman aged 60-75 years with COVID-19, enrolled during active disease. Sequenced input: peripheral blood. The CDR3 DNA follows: TGTGCCAGCTTGACAGGGGAAACTGAAGCTTTCTTT. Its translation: CASLTGETEAFF.